The 7 T cell receptor beta chains given below trace back to one sample, sequenced in a study of PD-1 blockade in classical Hodgkin lymphoma. TCRdb's copy holds only in-frame clones and misses some; the assay was immunoSEQ multiplex PCR. The sample lists about 9,900 clones, over 70% occurring once. Time point in this sample: cycle 4 day 1 (C4D1), after 5 to 7 weeks of nivolumab. Relapse was seen in all patients after autologous stem cell transplantation, and brentuximab vedotin exposure was variable. Thawed PBMCs underwent magnetic negative selection to obtain purified CD8+ T cells. The source was CD8+ T cells from blood, collected before the fourth cycle of nivolumab. The receptors here all came from a human donor with classical Hodgkin lymphoma.

The genes are TRBV30 and TRBJ1-5; maybe TRBD1 (6 bases). Trimming cost V 5 bases and J 1 base, with 9 bases left between them. The CDR3 covers 13 residues. Germline lookup yields CDR1 GTSNPN and CDR2 SVGIG (reference sequence). This CDR3 is CAWSGVSNQPQHF. The CDR3 DNA is TGTGCCTGGTCAGGGGTAAGCAATCAGCCCCAGCATTTT. The full variable domain, rest sourced from reference TRBV30 and TRBJ1-5, is SQTIHQWPATLVQPVGSPLSLECTVEGTSNPNLYWYRQAAGRGLQLLFYSVGIGQISSEVPQNLSASRPQDRQFILSSKKLLLSDSGFYLCAWSGVSNQPQHFGDGTRLSIL.

The chain joins TRBV15 to TRBJ2-3; D unclear. V was shortened by 8 bases and J by 0 bases, with 9 bases between the two germline ends. Germline lookup yields CDR1 LNHNV and CDR2 YYDKDF (reference sequence). The length of the CDR3 is 13 residues. DNA of the CDR3: TGTGCCACCTTAAAACCCAGCACAGATACGCAGTATTTT. Translating gives CATLKPSTDTQYF.

The chain carries TRBV7-9 and TRBJ2-7; TRBD1 agrees at 7 bases. The CDR3 runs to 14 residues. V lost 4 bases to trimming and J lost 2 bases; unmatched junction nucleotides: 5. Germline assignment: CDR1 SEHNR and CDR2 FQNEAQ (reference sequence). The CDR3 region is CASSSWTGTYEQYF. As DNA, the CDR3 is TGTGCCAGCAGCTCTTGGACAGGTACCTACGAGCAGTACTTC.

The sample holds one count of this clone. CDR3 in amino acids: CASSQDLGGTVGTNEKLFF. CDR3 bases: TGCGCCAGCAGCCAAGATTTAGGCGGGACGGTAGGAACTAATGAAAAACTGTTTTTT. The chain combines TRBV4-3 with TRBJ1-4, with TRBD1 as a possible D gene (5 bases). The germline V and J ends were trimmed by 0 bases and 1 base, with 18 bases remaining between them. The CDR3 runs to 19 residues. Germline lookup yields CDR1 LGHNA and CDR2 YSLEER.

The gene calls are TRBV5-3 and TRBJ1-1, with 8 positions matching TRBD1. TRBV5-3 carries the ORF label, with uncertain function. There are 16 residues in the CDR3. Unmatched junction bases numbered 13, after V lost 4 bases and J lost 5 bases. This CDR3 is CARSIGQGAVGTEAFF. CDR3 sequence (DNA): TGTGCCAGAAGCATAGGACAGGGAGCGGTAGGGACTGAAGCTTTCTTT.

The chain joins TRBV6-5 to TRBJ2-7, with 8 bases that match TRBD1. With 2 bases clipped from V and 2 bases from J, the junction kept 2 bases outside the gene matches. Per the germline V gene, CDR1 is MNHEY and CDR2 is SVGAGI. The length of the CDR3 is 14 residues. DNA of the CDR3: TGTGCCAGCAGTTACGCACAGGGGGCCTACGAGCAGTACTTC. As protein: CASSYAQGAYEQYF.

The chain couples TRBV7-9 to TRBJ1-2, with D unresolved. Germline CDR1 SEHNR, CDR2 FQNEAQ (reference sequence). V was shortened by 2 bases and J by 4 bases, with 26 bases between the two germline ends. This CDR3 has 19 residues. CDR3 sequence: CASSLYPARPEPLAYGYTF. The CDR3 DNA is TGTGCCAGCAGCTTATATCCCGCCCGGCCGGAACCTTTGGCCTATGGCTACACCTTC.